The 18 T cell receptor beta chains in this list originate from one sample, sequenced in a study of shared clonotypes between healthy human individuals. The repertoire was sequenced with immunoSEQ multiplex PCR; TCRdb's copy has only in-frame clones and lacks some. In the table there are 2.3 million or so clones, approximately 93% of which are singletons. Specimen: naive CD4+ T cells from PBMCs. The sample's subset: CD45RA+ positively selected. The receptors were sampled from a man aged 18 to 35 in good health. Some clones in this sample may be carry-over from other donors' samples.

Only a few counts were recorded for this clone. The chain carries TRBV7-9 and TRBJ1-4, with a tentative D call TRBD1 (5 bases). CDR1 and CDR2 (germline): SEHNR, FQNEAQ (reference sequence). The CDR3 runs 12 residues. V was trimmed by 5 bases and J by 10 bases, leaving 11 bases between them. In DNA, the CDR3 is TGTGCCAGCAGCCCCCAGGGTGGAAAACTGTTTTTT. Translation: CASSPQGGKLFF.

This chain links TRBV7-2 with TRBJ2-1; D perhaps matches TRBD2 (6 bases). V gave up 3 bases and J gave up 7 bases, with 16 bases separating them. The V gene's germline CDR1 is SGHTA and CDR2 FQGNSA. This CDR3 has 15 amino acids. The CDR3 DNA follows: TGTGCCAGCAGCTTGTCCGGGAGTCCGGGAAATGAGCAGTTCTTC. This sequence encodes CASSLSGSPGNEQFF.

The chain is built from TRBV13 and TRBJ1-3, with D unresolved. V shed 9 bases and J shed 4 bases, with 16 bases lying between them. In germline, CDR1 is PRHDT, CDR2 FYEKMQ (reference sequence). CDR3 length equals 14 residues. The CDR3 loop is CASGYWGGGNTIYF. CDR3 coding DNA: TGTGCCAGTGGCTATTGGGGAGGAGGAAACACCATATATTTT. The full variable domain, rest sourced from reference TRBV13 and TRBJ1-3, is AAGVIQSPRHLIKEKRETATLKCYPIPRHDTVYWYQQGPGQDPQFLISFYEKMQSDKGSIPDRFSAQQFSDYHSELNMSSLELGDSALYFCASGYWGGGNTIYFGEGSWLTVV.

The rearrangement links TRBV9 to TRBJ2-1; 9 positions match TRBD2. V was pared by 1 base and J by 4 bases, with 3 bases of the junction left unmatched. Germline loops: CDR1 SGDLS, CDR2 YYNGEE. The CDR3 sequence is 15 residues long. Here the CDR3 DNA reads TGTGCCAGCAGCGTACCTAGCGGGGAGTACAATGAGCAGTTCTTC. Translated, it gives CASSVPSGEYNEQFF.

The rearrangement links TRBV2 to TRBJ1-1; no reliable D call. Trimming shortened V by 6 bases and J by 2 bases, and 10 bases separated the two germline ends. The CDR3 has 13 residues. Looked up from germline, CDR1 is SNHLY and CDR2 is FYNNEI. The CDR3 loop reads CASRSDGNTEAFF. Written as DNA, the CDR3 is TGTGCCAGCAGGTCGGACGGAAACACTGAAGCTTTCTTT.

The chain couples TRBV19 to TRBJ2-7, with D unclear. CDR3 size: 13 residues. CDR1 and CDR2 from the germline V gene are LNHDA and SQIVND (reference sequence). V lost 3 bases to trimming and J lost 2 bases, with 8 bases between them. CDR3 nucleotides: TGTGCCAGTAGTATGGGGTTTACCTACGAGCAGTACTTC. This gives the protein CASSMGFTYEQYF. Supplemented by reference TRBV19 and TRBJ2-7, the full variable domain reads DGGITQSPKYLFRKEGQNVTLSCEQNLNHDAMYWYRQDPGQGLRLIYYSQIVNDFQKGDIAEGYSVSREKKESFPLTVTSAQKNPTAFYLCASSMGFTYEQYFGPGTRLTVT.

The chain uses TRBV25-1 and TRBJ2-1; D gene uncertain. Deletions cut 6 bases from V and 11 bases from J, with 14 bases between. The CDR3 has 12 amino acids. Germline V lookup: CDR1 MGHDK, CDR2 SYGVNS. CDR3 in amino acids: CASRPTGPKQFF. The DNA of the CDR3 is TGTGCCAGCAGACCAACCGGGCCGAAGCAGTTCTTC.

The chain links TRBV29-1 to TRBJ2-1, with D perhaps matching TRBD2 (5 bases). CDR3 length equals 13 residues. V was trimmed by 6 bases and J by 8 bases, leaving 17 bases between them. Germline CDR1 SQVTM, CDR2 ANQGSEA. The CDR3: CSVDEPHSDEQFF. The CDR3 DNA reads TGCAGCGTGGACGAGCCCCATAGCGATGAGCAGTTCTTC.

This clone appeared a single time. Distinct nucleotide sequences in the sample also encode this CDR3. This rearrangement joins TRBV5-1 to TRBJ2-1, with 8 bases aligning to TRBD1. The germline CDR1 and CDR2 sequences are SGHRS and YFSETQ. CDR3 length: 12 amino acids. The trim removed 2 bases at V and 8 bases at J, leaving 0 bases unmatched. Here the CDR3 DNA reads TGCGCCAGCAGCTTACAGGGGGATGAGCAGTTCTTC. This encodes CASSLQGDEQFF.

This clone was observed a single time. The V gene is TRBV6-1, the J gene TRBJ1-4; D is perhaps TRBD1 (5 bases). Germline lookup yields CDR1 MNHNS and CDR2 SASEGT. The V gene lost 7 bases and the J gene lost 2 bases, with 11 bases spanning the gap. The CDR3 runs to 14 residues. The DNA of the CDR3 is TGTGCCAGCAAATATAAGGGGACTAATGAAAAACTGTTTTTT. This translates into CASKYKGTNEKLFF.

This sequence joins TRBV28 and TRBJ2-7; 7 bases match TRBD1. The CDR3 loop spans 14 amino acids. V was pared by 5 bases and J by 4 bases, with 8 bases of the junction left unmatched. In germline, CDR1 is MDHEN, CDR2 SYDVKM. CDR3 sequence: CASSIPGQPYEQYF. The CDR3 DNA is TGTGCCAGCAGTATCCCGGGACAGCCTTACGAGCAGTACTTC. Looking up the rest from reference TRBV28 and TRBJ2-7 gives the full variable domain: DVKVTQSSRYLVKRTGEKVFLECVQDMDHENMFWYRQDPGLGLRLIYFSYDVKMKEKGDIPEGYSVSREKKERFSLILESASTNQTSMYLCASSIPGQPYEQYFGPGTRLTVT.

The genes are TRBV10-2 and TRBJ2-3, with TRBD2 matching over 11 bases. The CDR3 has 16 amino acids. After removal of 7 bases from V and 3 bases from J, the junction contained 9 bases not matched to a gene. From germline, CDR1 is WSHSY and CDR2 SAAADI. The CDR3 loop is CASNSPTSGKTDTQYF. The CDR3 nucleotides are TGCGCCAGCAACTCGCCGACTAGCGGGAAAACAGATACGCAGTATTTT.

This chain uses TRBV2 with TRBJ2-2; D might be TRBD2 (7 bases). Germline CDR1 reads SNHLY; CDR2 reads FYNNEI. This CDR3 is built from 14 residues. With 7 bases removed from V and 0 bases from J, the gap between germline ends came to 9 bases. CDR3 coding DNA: TGTGCCAGCAAGGGGGGGACGAACACCGGGGAGCTGTTTTTT. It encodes CASKGGTNTGELFF.

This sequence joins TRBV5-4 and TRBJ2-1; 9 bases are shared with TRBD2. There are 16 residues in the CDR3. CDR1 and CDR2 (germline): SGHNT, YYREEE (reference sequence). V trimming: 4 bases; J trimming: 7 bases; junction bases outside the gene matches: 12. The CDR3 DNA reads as TGTGCCAGCAGCCCCTCGGCGGGAGGGCCGCAGAATGAGCAGTTCTTC. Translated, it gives CASSPSAGGPQNEQFF.

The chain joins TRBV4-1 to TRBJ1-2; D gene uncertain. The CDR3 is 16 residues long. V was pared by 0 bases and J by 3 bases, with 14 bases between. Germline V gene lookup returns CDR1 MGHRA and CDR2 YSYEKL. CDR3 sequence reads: CASSQEFGPSYYGYTF. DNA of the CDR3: TGCGCCAGCAGCCAAGAGTTCGGGCCGTCTTACTATGGCTACACCTTC.

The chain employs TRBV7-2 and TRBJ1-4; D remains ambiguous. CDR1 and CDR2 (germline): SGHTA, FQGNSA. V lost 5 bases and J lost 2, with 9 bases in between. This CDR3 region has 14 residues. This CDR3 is CASSPSGTNEKLFF. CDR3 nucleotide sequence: TGTGCCAGCAGCCCTAGCGGCACTAATGAAAAACTGTTTTTT. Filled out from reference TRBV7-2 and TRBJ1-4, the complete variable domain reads GAGVSQSPSNKVTEKGKDVELRCDPISGHTALYWYRQSLGQGLEFLIYFQGNSAPDKSGLPSDRFSAERTGGSVSTLTIQRTQQEDSAVYLCASSPSGTNEKLFFGSGTQLSVL.

The DNA for the CDR3 is TGTGCCAGCAGGAAACCTTCCCCAGGCAATGAGCAGTTCTTC. It encodes CASRKPSPGNEQFF. The chain links TRBV6-1 to TRBJ2-1; D remains ambiguous. V lost 6 bases, J lost 6 bases, and 15 bases lay in between. The CDR3 has 14 amino acids. CDR1 and CDR2 (germline): MNHNS, SASEGT.

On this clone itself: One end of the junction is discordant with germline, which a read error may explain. CDR3 region: CACSKLETEETQYF. CDR3 bases: TGCGCCTGCAGCAAACTGGAGACGGAAGAGACCCAGTACTTC. This chain links TRBV5-1 with TRBJ2-5; D remains unclear. CDR1 and CDR2 from the germline V gene are SGHRS and YFSETQ. CDR3 size: 14 residues. The variable domain in full, completed from reference TRBV5-1 and TRBJ2-5, reads KAGVTQTPRYLIKTRGQQVTLSCSPISGHRSVSWYQQTPGQGLQFLFEYFSETQRNKGNFPGRFSGRQFSNSRSEMNVSTLELGDSALYLCACSKLETEETQYFGPGTRLLVL.